The clone carrying this TCR beta chain appeared a few times. Its antigen remains unidentified. Using a J-beta primer mix together with a sample-barcoded 5' primer, a second PCR was run for about 6 to 12 cycles. TCRdb recomputed calls from the 5' RACE reads with MiXCR, one row per CDR3 protein. The profile covers 1.5 million to 2 million distinct CDR3 sequences, with 30% to 35% appearing a single time and roughly 12% taken by the ten largest. V lost 6 bases to trimming and J lost 3 bases, with 17 bases between them. This CDR3 is 14 amino acids long. Germline loops: CDR1 DFQATT, CDR2 SNEGSKA (reference sequence). This record comes from a study of blood T cells in healthy people across ages. General observations from the study: The long-lived group displayed more naive CD4+ cells, plus higher diversity, than the aged donors did. With age, beta diversity per million T cells declined roughly linearly, significantly by 40. Percentage of naive T cells showed a strong correlation with TCR beta diversity.

Sample: blood. The TCR was taken from a young woman in good health. The chain combines TRBV20-1 with TRBJ1-1; D ambiguous. CDR3 nucleotide sequence: TGCAGTGCGAGCGGACCCAGAAGAGACACTGAAGCTTTCTTT. Encoded protein: CSASGPRRDTEAFF.